Listed here are 30 T cell receptor beta chains from one sample, sequenced in a study of early T cells in non-severe SARS-CoV-2 infection. TCRdb called the 5' RACE reads again in MiXCR, with one record for every CDR3 protein. The data contain 25,000 to 35,000 distinct CDR3 sequences, roughly 7% of them singletons. The sample consisted of whole blood. The receptor set was obtained from an adult who was a healthcare worker with PCR-confirmed SARS-CoV-2 infection or an uninfected control (not recorded which).

This clonotype was counted many times. The chain joins TRBV28 to TRBJ2-1; 7 bases line up with TRBD2. The germline V gene has CDR1 MDHEN and CDR2 SYDVKM. V shed 7 bases, J shed 4 bases, and the junction held 10 bases outside the gene matches. The CDR3 has 15 residues. CDR3 sequence reads: CASTSAGIGYNEQFF. Written as DNA, the CDR3 is TGTGCCAGCACCTCAGCGGGAATCGGTTACAATGAGCAGTTCTTC.

The table lists this clonotype with many counts. The chain has TRBV6-6 and TRBJ1-1, with 7 nucleotides matching TRBD1. CDR1 is MNHNY and CDR2 is SVGAGI in the germline V gene (reference sequence). V lost 6 bases to trimming and J lost 6 bases; unmatched junction nucleotides: 10. This CDR3 spans 14 amino acids. The CDR3 region is CASREQGTVAEAFF. DNA for the CDR3: TGTGCCAGCAGAGAACAGGGGACGGTTGCTGAAGCTTTCTTT.

This clonotype was observed many times. The gene calls are TRBV7-8 and TRBJ2-5, with D perhaps matching TRBD1 or TRBD2 (5 bases each). CDR3 length: 15 amino acids. The V and J ends lost 1 base and 2 bases respectively, with 11 bases between them. Per germline, CDR1 SGHVS and CDR2 FQNEAQ. CDR3 sequence (DNA): TGTGCCAGCAGCTTAGGCCGGGGCAGACAAGAGACCCAGTACTTC. Its protein is CASSLGRGRQETQYF.

On this clonotype: One base away lies a much larger clone, so this may be a sequencing read error. The chain recombines TRBV10-2 with TRBJ2-5, with D possibly TRBD2 on 5 matching bases. CDR3 size: 13 residues. Germline loops: CDR1 WSHSY, CDR2 SAAADI. The CDR3 reads CTSSERVRETQYF. CDR3 sequence (DNA): TGCACCAGCAGTGAGAGGGTCCGGGAGACCCAGTACTTC.

In its sample, this clonotype was seen many times. This chain links TRBV7-9 with TRBJ2-1, with 11 positions matching TRBD2. Germline trimming cut 4 bases from V and 10 bases from J; bases unmatched to any gene: 6. The CDR3 runs 14 residues. Germline CDR1 SEHNR, CDR2 FQNEAQ (reference sequence). In DNA, the CDR3 is TGTGCCAGCAGCTATTTAGCGGGGGGGCGAGAGCAGTTCTTC. Translated: CASSYLAGGREQFF.

This clonotype was recorded at least ten times. This rearrangement joins TRBV2 to TRBJ2-1; 9 bases align to TRBD1. The CDR3 is made up of 14 amino acids. Germline V CDR1 and CDR2: SNHLY, FYNNEI. The V and J ends lost 8 bases and 7 bases, in that order; junction bases with no gene match: 9. DNA for the CDR3: TGTGCCAGCTCCTTCATGGGACAGGGAAATGAGCAGTTCTTC. Residues: CASSFMGQGNEQFF.

The chain links TRBV6-5 to TRBJ1-3, with D hard to call. Per germline, CDR1 MNHEY and CDR2 SVGAGI. The CDR3 has 14 residues. The germline V and J ends were trimmed by 5 bases and 0 bases, with 8 bases remaining between them. CDR3 sequence: CASSRTHSGNTIYF. The CDR3 DNA reads as TGTGCCAGCAGTAGGACCCACTCTGGAAACACCATATATTTT.

This chain uses TRBV5-1 with TRBJ2-2, with 15 bases matching TRBD2. The germline gives CDR1 SGHRS, CDR2 YFSETQ. The length of the CDR3 is 18 residues. V was pared by 4 bases and J by 4 bases, with 8 bases of the junction left unmatched. The CDR3 spells CASSPGLAGGSGTGELFF. Written as DNA, the CDR3 is TGCGCCAGCAGCCCGGGACTAGCGGGGGGCTCGGGCACCGGGGAGCTGTTTTTT.

In this sample, this clonotype turned up many times. This rearrangement joins TRBV28 to TRBJ2-1, with D possibly being TRBD1 or TRBD2 (5 bases each). The CDR3 runs 15 residues. The germline CDR1 and CDR2 sequences are MDHEN and SYDVKM. V dropped 4 bases and J dropped 2 bases, with 12 bases sitting between them. The CDR3 nucleotides read TGTGCCAGCAGTTCCCCGGGACCGACCTACAATGAGCAGTTCTTC. Translated, it gives CASSSPGPTYNEQFF.

This clonotype was seen ten or more times. The J gene is TRBJ1-6, the V gene TRBV20-1, with TRBD1 as a possible D gene (6 bases). The V end lost 1 base, the J end lost 10 bases, and 14 bases lay between the germline ends. This CDR3 comprises 14 residues. CDR1 and CDR2 from the germline V gene are DFQATT and SNEGSKA (reference sequence). CDR3 protein: CSARAGGERSPLHF. The CDR3 bases are TGCAGTGCTAGAGCTGGGGGCGAGCGGTCACCCCTCCACTTT.

Many counts were recorded for this clonotype. Written as DNA, the CDR3 is TGTGCCAGCATGACACCGGGGGGGAATCAGCCCCAGCATTTT. Amino acid sequence: CASMTPGGNQPQHF. The rearrangement links TRBV10-3 to TRBJ1-5; weak D call: TRBD1 (5 bases). CDR3 size: 14 residues. The V and J ends lost 10 bases and 4 bases respectively, with 17 bases between them. The germline gives CDR1 ENHRY, CDR2 SYGVKD.

The chain uses TRBV7-2 and TRBJ2-3; TRBD2 aligns across 8 bases. After removal of 1 base from V and 1 base from J, the junction contained 4 bases not matched to a gene. Germline CDR1 SGHTA, CDR2 FQGNSA. This CDR3 has 16 residues. The DNA for the CDR3 is TGTGCCAGCAGCTTAGTTTGGCGGGGGGGCACAGATACGCAGTATTTT. It yields the protein CASSLVWRGGTDTQYF.

This clonotype was recorded many times. The chain links TRBV15 to TRBJ2-7, with a tentative D call TRBD1 (6 bases). V was pared by 1 base and J by 4 bases, with 14 bases between. The germline CDR1 and CDR2 sequences are LNHNV and YYDKDF (reference sequence). CDR3 length equals 15 residues. The chain's CDR3 is CATSRGTGQVYEQYF. The CDR3 nucleotides read TGTGCCACCAGCAGAGGGACGGGACAAGTATACGAGCAGTACTTC.

This clonotype came up many times. The chain recombines TRBV4-2 with TRBJ2-7; TRBD2 aligns across 14 bases. Germline assignment: CDR1 LGHNA and CDR2 YNFKEQ. The CDR3 spans 17 residues. The junction had 4 bases not matched to a gene; V was cut back by 0 bases and J by 3 bases. Here the CDR3 DNA reads TGTGCCAGCAGCCAAGAAGGGGGACTAGCGGGAGTCTACGAGCAGTACTTC. Protein sequence: CASSQEGGLAGVYEQYF.

This clonotype has a count of ten or more. Germline is not matched at one junction end, which may reflect a read error. The genes are TRBV7-7 and TRBJ2-3; tentatively, D is TRBD1 (6 bases). The CDR3 has 13 amino acids. Germline V gene lookup returns CDR1 SSHAT and CDR2 FNYEAQ (reference sequence). The CDR3 reads CASSTNRGDTQYF. CDR3 nucleotides: TGTGCTAGCAGCACTAATAGGGGGGATACGCAGTATTTT. The complete variable domain, with remaining parts taken from reference TRBV7-7 and TRBJ2-3, reads GAGVSQSPRYKVTKRGQDVTLRCDPISSHATLYWYQQALGQGPEFLTYFNYEAQPDKSGLPSDRFSAERPEGSISTLTIQRTEQRDSAMYRCASSTNRGDTQYFGPGTRLTVL.

This clonotype occurred many times. The CDR3 nucleotides are TGTGCCAGTAGTATAGGCGGACAGGGGGACTATGGCTACACCTTC. The encoded protein is CASSIGGQGDYGYTF. The chain is built from TRBV19 and TRBJ1-2, with TRBD1 matching 10 bases. The germline V gene has CDR1 LNHDA and CDR2 SQIVND (reference sequence). J was trimmed by 3 bases and V by 1 base; bases with no gene match: 2. This CDR3 comprises 15 residues.

This clonotype was picked up many times. The chain has TRBV18 and TRBJ2-7; TRBD2 matches at 10 bases. The CDR3 covers 15 residues. V dropped 3 bases and J dropped 2; count of bases not matched to a gene: 4. CDR1 is KGHSH, CDR2 LQKENI, per germline. The CDR3 nucleotides are TGTGCCAGCTCACCCGGACTAGCGGCAGCCTACGAGCAGTACTTC. It encodes CASSPGLAAAYEQYF.

This chain uses TRBV29-1 with TRBJ1-1; 10 nucleotides match TRBD1. The CDR3 covers 14 residues. In germline, CDR1 is SQVTM, CDR2 ANQGSEA. The V gene end was trimmed by 6 bases and the J gene end by 3 bases; junction bases not matched to a gene: 7. The CDR3 DNA sequence: TGCAGCGTCGACAGGGGGCAATTGGACACTGAAGCTTTCTTT. Its protein product is CSVDRGQLDTEAFF.

This clonotype was seen many times. The genes are TRBV7-8 and TRBJ1-1, with no clear D. Germline V gene data show CDR1 as SGHVS and CDR2 as FQNEAQ. V was cut by 2 bases and J by 11 bases, with 21 bases left in between. This CDR3 has 15 amino acids. The CDR3: CASSLIFGEKVKAFF. The CDR3 coding sequence is TGTGCCAGCAGCTTAATATTCGGGGAAAAGGTGAAGGCTTTCTTT.

This clonotype was seen repeatedly, ten times or more. The V call is TRBV3-1, the J call TRBJ2-7, with TRBD2 matching 9 bases. The germline V gene encodes CDR1 LGHDT and CDR2 YNNKEL (reference sequence). V was clipped by 4 bases and J by 2 bases; unmatched bases: 0. The length of the CDR3 is 13 residues. The CDR3 reads CASSRTSAYEQYF. As DNA, the CDR3 is TGTGCCAGCAGCCGGACTAGCGCCTACGAGCAGTACTTC.

This clonotype was recorded many times. The rearrangement links TRBV30 to TRBJ1-6; 11 nucleotides line up with TRBD1. The CDR3 sequence is 15 residues long. In germline, CDR1 is GTSNPN, CDR2 SVGIG (reference sequence). V was pared by 0 bases and J by 7 bases, with 2 bases of the junction left unmatched. CDR3 bases: TGTGCCTGGAGTGTGAGGACAGGGGGCAATTCACCCCTCCACTTT. Its translation: CAWSVRTGGNSPLHF.

This clonotype occurred a few times. The chain joins TRBV7-9 to TRBJ2-7; D is undetermined. The CDR3 is 12 residues long. Trimming took off 10 bases at V and 3 bases at J, with 13 bases between the two ends. Germline CDR1 is SEHNR and CDR2 is FQNEAQ (reference sequence). In nucleotides, the CDR3 is TGTGCCACCTCGACTGCTAACTACGAGCAGTACTTC. It encodes CATSTANYEQYF.

This clonotype came up a few times. This chain uses TRBV12-3 or TRBV12-4 with TRBJ1-1; D possibly corresponds to TRBD1 (6 bases). The V gene lost 6 bases and the J gene lost 5 bases, with 13 bases spanning the gap. CDR3 length: 13 amino acids. This CDR3 is CASSTDRGTEAFF. The CDR3 region has the DNA TGTGCCAGCAGCACGGACAGAGGGACTGAAGCTTTCTTT.

This clonotype has a count of ten or more. V gene TRBV24-1 combines with J gene TRBJ2-5; tentative D call: TRBD2 (7 bases). The ends were cut back, 3 bases at V and 4 bases at J, with 14 bases in the middle. The CDR3 consists of 15 residues. Germline V gives CDR1 KGHDR, CDR2 SFDVKD. Here the CDR3 DNA reads TGTGCCACCAGTGATCCTAGGGGGGGCAGAGAGACCCAGTACTTC. Translation gives CATSDPRGGRETQYF.

This chain uses TRBV19 with TRBJ2-1; 10 bases align to TRBD1. This CDR3 comprises 14 residues. CDR1 is LNHDA, CDR2 SQIVND, per germline (reference sequence). V lost 7 bases, J lost 2 bases, and 2 bases stayed unmatched. CDR3 nucleotide sequence: TGTGCCAGTACTGGACAGGGGGCCTACAATGAGCAGTTCTTC. This encodes CASTGQGAYNEQFF.

This clonotype was recorded a few times. The genes are TRBV6-2 or TRBV6-3 and TRBJ1-1; D uncertain. The V gene lost 2 bases and the J gene lost 2 bases, with 6 bases spanning the gap. Looked up from germline, CDR1 is MNHEY and CDR2 is SVGEGT. CDR3 length equals 13 residues. The CDR3 nucleotides are TGTGCCAGCAGTTACAGGGTTAACACTGAAGCTTTCTTT. Amino acids: CASSYRVNTEAFF.

This clonotype was picked up a small number of times. J is TRBJ2-5 and V is TRBV7-9; perhaps TRBD2 as D (5 bases). The germline gives CDR1 SEHNR, CDR2 FQNEAQ (reference sequence). CDR3 size: 13 residues. Trimming shortened V by 4 bases and J by 3 bases, and 9 bases separated the two germline ends. The CDR3 DNA reads as TGTGCCAGCAGCTCGGACTTAGAAGAGACCCAGTACTTC. The encoded protein is CASSSDLEETQYF.

This clonotype was counted many times. The chain links TRBV29-1 to TRBJ1-5, with TRBD1 matching over 7 bases. V shed 7 bases and J 5 bases; nucleotides not matched to a gene: 5. This CDR3 contains 12 residues. Germline assignment: CDR1 SQVTM and CDR2 ANQGSEA. CDR3 loop: CSARTGDQPQHF. The CDR3 DNA follows: TGCAGCGCCCGGACAGGAGATCAGCCCCAGCATTTT.

This clonotype was found many times. The chain couples TRBV7-2 to TRBJ2-1; 8 bases fit TRBD2. The J segment lost 7 bases and the V segment lost 1 base, leaving 6 bases of the junction unmatched. CDR1 is SGHTA and CDR2 is FQGNSA in the germline V gene. The CDR3 sequence is 15 residues long. Here the CDR3 DNA reads TGTGCCAGCAGCTTAGGAGGGACTAGAAATAATGAGCAGTTCTTC. The encoded protein is CASSLGGTRNNEQFF.

This clonotype was seen repeatedly, ten times or more. This chain links TRBV4-1 with TRBJ2-4; 9 bases are a match to TRBD1. There are 20 residues in the CDR3. In germline, CDR1 is MGHRA, CDR2 YSYEKL. V was pared by 0 bases and J by 3 bases, with 15 bases of the junction left unmatched. In nucleotides, the CDR3 is TGCGCCAGCAGCCAAGAGGCCGGACAGGGGAACGTGTATGGCAAAAACATTCAGTACTTC. Amino acid sequence: CASSQEAGQGNVYGKNIQYF.